This TCR beta chain was recorded in a study of shared clonotypes between healthy human individuals. Sequenced by immunoSEQ multiplex PCR; TCRdb stores in-frame clones only, minus some. The data hold millions of clones, with about 95% observed a single time. As defined, naive CD8 cells were CD45RO-negative and positively selected for CCR7, with terminally differentiated effector memory CD45RA+ cells excluded. The CDR3 length is 15 residues. CDR1 and CDR2 (germline): WSHSY, SAAADI. J lost 5 bases, V lost 4 bases, and 4 bases had no gene match. The clonotype was recovered from a man between 18 and 35 years old in good health. The J gene is TRBJ2-3, the V gene TRBV10-2; 12 nucleotides agree with TRBD2. Sequencing was carried out using naive CD8+ T cells sorted from blood. DNA for the CDR3: TGCGCCAGCAGTGGACTAGCGGGAGACCAAGATACGCAGTATTTT. Translating gives CASSGLAGDQDTQYF.